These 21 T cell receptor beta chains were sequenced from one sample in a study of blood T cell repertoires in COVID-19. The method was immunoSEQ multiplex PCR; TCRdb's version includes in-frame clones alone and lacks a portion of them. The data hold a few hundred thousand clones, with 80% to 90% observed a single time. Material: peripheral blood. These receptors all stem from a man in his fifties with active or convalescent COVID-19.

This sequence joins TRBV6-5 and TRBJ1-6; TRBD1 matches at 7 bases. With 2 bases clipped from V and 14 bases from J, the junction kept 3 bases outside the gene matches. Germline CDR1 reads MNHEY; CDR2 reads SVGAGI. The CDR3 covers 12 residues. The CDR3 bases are TGTGCCAGCAGTTACGACAGGGTAGCCCTCCACTTT. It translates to CASSYDRVALHF.

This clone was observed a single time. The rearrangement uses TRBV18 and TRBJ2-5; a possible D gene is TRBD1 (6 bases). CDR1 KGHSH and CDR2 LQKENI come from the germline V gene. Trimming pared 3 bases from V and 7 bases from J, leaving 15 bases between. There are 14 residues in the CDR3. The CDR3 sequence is CASSPDRLTGTQYF. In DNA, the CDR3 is TGTGCCAGCTCACCCGACAGGTTGACGGGGACCCAGTACTTC. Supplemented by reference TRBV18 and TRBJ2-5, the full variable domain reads NAGVMQNPRHLVRRRGQEARLRCSPMKGHSHVYWYRQLPEEGLKFMVYLQKENIIDESGMPKERFSAEFPKEGPSILRIQQVVRGDSAAYFCASSPDRLTGTQYFGPGTRLLVL.

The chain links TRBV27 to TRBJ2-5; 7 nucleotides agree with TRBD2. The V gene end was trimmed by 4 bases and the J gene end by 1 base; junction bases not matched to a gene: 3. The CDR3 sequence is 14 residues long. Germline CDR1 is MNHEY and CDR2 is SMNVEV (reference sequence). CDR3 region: CASSWGGVQETQYF. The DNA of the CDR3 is TGTGCCAGCAGTTGGGGGGGGGTCCAAGAGACCCAGTACTTC.

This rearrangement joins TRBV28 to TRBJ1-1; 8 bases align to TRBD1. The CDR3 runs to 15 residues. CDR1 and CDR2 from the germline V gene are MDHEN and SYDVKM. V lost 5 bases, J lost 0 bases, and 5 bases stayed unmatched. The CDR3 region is CASSTQGAMNTEAFF. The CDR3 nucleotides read TGTGCCAGCAGTACTCAGGGGGCAATGAACACTGAAGCTTTCTTT.

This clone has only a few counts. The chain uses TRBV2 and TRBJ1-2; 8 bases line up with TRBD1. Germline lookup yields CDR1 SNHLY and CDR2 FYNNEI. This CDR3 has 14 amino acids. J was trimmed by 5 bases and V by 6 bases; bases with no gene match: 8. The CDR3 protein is CASSGQGKTYGYTF. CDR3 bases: TGTGCCAGCAGCGGACAGGGAAAAACATATGGCTACACCTTC.

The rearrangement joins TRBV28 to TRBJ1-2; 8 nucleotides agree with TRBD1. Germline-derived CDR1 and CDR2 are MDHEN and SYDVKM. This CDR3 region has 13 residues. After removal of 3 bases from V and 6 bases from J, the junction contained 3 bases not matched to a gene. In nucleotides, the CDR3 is TGTGCCAGCAGTTTCCCAGGGGGCGATGGCTACACCTTC. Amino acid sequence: CASSFPGGDGYTF.

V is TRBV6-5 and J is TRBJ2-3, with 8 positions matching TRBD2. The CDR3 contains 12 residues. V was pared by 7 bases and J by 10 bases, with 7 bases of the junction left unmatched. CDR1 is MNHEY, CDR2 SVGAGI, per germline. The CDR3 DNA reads TGTGCCAGCACCTCGGGAGGGGAGGCGCAGTATTTT. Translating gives CASTSGGEAQYF.

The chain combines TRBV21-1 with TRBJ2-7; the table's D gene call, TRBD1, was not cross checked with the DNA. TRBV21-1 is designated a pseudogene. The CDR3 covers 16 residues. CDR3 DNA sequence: TGTGCCAGCAGCATCCTCCGGTACAGGGGAGGATGCGAGCAGTACGTC. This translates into CASSILRYRGGCEQYV.

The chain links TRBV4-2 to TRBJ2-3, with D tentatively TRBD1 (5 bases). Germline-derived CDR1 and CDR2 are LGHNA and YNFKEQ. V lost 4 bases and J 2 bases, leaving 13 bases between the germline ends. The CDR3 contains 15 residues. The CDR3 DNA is TGTGCCAGCAGCCGAACTCCGACAGCCACAGATACGCAGTATTTT. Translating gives CASSRTPTATDTQYF.

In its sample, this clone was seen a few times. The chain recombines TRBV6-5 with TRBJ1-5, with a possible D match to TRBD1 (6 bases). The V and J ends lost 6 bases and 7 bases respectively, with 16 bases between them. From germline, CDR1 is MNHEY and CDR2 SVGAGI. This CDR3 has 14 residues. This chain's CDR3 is CASRGRGGRQPQHF. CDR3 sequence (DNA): TGTGCCAGCAGGGGCAGGGGCGGCCGGCAGCCCCAGCATTTT.

CDR3 amino acids: CASSSDSRGKDDEQFF. The CDR3 nucleotides are TGTGCCAGCAGCTCGGACAGTAGAGGGAAAGACGATGAGCAGTTCTTC. The genes are TRBV7-9 and TRBJ2-1; maybe TRBD1 (6 bases). Germline assignment: CDR1 SEHNR and CDR2 FQNEAQ (reference sequence). CDR3 length: 16 residues. With 4 bases removed from V and 8 bases from J, the gap between germline ends came to 21 bases. Looking up the rest from reference TRBV7-9 and TRBJ2-1 gives the full variable domain: DTGVSQNPRHKITKRGQNVTFRCDPISEHNRLYWYRQTLGQGPEFLTYFQNEAQLEKSRLLSDRFSAERPKGSFSTLEIQRTEQGDSAMYLCASSSDSRGKDDEQFFGPGTRLTVL.

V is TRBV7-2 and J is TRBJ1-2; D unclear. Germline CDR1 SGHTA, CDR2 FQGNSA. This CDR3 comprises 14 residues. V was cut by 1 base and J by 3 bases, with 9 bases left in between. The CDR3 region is CASSLVGRDYGYTF. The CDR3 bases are TGTGCCAGCAGCTTAGTAGGGCGGGACTATGGCTACACCTTC.

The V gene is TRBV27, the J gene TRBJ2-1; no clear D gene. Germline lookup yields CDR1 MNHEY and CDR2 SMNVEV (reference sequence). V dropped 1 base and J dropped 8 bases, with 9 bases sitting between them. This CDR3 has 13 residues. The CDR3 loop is CASSLYSGYEQFF. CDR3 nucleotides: TGTGCCAGCAGTTTATATTCCGGGTATGAGCAGTTCTTC.

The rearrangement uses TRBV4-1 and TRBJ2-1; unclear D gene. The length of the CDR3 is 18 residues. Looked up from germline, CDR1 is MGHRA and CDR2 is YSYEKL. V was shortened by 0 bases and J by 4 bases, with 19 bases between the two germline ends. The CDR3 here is CASSQDLYRVHLYNEQFF. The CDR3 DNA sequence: TGCGCCAGCAGCCAAGATCTGTACCGAGTGCATCTTTACAATGAGCAGTTCTTC.

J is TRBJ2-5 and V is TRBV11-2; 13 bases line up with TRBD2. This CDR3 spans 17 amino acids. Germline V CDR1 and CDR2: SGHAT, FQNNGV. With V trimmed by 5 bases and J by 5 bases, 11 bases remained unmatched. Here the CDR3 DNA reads TGTGCCAGCAGCCCTCGACTAGCGGGGGGACGGTGGGAGACCCAGTACTTC. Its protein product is CASSPRLAGGRWETQYF.

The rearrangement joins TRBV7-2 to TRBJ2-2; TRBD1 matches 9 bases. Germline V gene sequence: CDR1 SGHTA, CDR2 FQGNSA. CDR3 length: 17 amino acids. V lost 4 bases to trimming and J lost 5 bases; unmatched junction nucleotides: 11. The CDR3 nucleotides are TGTGCCAGCAGCTCCCGAGACAGGGGGTCGGAGACCGGGGAGCTGTTTTTT. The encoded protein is CASSSRDRGSETGELFF.

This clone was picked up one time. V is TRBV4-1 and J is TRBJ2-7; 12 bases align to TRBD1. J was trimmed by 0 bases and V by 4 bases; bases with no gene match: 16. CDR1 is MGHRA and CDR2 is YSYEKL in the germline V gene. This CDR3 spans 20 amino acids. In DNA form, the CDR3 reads TGCGCCAGCAGCCCTAGCGTGGGGACAGGGGGCTCAAAGATCTCCTACGAGCAGTACTTC. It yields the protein CASSPSVGTGGSKISYEQYF.

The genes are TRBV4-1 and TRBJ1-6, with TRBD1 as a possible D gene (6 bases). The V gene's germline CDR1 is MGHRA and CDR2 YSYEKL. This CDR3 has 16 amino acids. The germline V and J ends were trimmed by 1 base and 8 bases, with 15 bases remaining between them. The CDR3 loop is CASSQGAGQSYSPLHF. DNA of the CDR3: TGCGCCAGCAGCCAAGGTGCCGGACAGTCGTATTCACCCCTCCACTTT.

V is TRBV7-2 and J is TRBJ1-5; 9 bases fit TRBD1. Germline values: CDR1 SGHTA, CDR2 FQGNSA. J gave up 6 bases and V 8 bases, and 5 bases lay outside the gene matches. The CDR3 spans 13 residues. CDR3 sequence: CASSQGAIQPQHF. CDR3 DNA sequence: TGTGCCAGCTCACAGGGGGCGATTCAGCCCCAGCATTTT. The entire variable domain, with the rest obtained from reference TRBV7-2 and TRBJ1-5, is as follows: GAGVSQSPSNKVTEKGKDVELRCDPISGHTALYWYRQSLGQGLEFLIYFQGNSAPDKSGLPSDRFSAERTGGSVSTLTIQRTQQEDSAVYLCASSQGAIQPQHFGDGTRLSIL.

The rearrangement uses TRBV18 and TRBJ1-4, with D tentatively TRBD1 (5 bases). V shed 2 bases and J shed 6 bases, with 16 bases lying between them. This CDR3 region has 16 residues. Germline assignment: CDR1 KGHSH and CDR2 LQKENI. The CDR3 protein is CASSPISPREDEKLFF. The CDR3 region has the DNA TGTGCCAGCTCACCAATTTCTCCCAGGGAAGATGAAAAACTGTTTTTT.

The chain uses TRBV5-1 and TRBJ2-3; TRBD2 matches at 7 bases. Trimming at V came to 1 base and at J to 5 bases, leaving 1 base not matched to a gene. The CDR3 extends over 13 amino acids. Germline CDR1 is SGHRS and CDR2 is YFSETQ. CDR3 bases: TGCGCCAGCAGCTTGCCTAGCGGAGATACGCAGTATTTT. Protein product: CASSLPSGDTQYF.